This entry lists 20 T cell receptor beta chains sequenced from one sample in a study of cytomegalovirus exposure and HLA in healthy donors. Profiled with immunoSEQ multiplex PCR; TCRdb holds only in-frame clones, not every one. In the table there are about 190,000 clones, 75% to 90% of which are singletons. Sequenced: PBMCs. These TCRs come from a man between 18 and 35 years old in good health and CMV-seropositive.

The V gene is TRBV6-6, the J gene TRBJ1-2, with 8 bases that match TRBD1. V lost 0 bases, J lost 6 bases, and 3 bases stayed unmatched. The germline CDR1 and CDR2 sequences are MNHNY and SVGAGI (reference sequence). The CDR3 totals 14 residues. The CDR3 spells CASSYSQTGDGYTF. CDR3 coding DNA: TGTGCCAGCAGTTACTCCCAGACAGGGGATGGCTACACCTTC.

CDR3 in DNA: TGCAGCGTTTCCCGACCCCCGGGACACAACGCAGAGACCCAGTACTTC. It encodes CSVSRPPGHNAETQYF. The chain employs TRBV29-1 and TRBJ2-5; a weak D match, TRBD1 (6 bases). There are 16 residues in the CDR3. Germline lookup yields CDR1 SQVTM and CDR2 ANQGSEA. Between the trimmed V and J ends, which lost 5 bases and 4 bases, there was a span of 23 bases.

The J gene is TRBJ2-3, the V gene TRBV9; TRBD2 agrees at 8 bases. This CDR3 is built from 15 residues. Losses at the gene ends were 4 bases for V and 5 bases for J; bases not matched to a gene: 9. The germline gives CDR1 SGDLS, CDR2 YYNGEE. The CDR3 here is CASSSGGRHRDTQYF. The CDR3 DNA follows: TGTGCCAGCAGCTCGGGGGGGAGGCACAGAGATACGCAGTATTTT.

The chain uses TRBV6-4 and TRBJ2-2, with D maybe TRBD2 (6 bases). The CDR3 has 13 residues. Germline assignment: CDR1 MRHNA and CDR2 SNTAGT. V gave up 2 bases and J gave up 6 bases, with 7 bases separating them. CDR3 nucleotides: TGTGCCAGCAGTGACACGGGAGCCGGGGAGCTGTTTTTT. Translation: CASSDTGAGELFF.

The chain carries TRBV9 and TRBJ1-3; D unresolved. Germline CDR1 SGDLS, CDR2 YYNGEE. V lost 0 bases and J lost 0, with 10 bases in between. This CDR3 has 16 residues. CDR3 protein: CASSVGSPSSGNTIYF. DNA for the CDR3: TGTGCCAGCAGCGTAGGGTCTCCGAGCTCTGGAAACACCATATATTTT.

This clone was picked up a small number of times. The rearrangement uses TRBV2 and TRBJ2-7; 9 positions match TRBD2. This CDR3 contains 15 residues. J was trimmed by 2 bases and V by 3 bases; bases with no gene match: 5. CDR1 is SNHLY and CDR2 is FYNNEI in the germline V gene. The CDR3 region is CASSELAGTTYEQYF. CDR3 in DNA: TGTGCCAGCAGTGAGCTAGCGGGAACAACCTACGAGCAGTACTTC.

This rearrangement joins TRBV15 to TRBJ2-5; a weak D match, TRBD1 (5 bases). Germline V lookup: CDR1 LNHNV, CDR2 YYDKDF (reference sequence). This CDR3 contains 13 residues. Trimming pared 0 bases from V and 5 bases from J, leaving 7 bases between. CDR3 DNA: TGTGCCACCAGCAGAGAAAGGGGCGAGACCCAGTACTTC. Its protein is CATSRERGETQYF.

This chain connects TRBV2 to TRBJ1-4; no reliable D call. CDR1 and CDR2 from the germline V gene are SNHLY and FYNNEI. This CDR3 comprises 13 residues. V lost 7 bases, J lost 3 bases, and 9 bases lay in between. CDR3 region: CASNDRANEKLFF. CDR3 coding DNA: TGTGCCAGCAACGATCGGGCTAATGAAAAACTGTTTTTT.

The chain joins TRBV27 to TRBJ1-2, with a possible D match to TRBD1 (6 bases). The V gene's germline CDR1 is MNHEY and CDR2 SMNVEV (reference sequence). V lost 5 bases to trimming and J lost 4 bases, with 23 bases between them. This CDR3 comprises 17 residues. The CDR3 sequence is CASSPLGPQGGGYGYTF. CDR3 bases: TGTGCCAGCAGTCCACTAGGGCCACAGGGAGGGGGCTATGGCTACACCTTC.

CDR3 coding DNA: TGCGCCAGCAGCTTAGGACTAGCGGCCCAAGAGACCCAGTACTTC. Translating gives CASSLGLAAQETQYF. The chain employs TRBV5-1 and TRBJ2-5, with 10 nucleotides matching TRBD2. The CDR3 consists of 15 residues. Per germline, CDR1 SGHRS and CDR2 YFSETQ. J lost 1 base, V lost 2 bases, and 2 bases had no gene match.

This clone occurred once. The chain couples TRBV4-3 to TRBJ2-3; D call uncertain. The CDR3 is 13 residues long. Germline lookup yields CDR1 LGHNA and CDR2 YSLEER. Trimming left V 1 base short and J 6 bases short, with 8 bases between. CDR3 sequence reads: CASSQGLRDTQYF. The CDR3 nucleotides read TGCGCCAGCAGCCAAGGCCTGCGTGATACGCAGTATTTT.

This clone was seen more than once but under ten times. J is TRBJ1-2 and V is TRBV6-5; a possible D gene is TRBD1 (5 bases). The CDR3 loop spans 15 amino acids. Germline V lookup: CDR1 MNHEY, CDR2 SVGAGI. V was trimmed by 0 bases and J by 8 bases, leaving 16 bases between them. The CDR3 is CASSYSGGVVNGYTF. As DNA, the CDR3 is TGTGCCAGCAGTTACTCGGGGGGGGTAGTGAACGGCTACACCTTC.

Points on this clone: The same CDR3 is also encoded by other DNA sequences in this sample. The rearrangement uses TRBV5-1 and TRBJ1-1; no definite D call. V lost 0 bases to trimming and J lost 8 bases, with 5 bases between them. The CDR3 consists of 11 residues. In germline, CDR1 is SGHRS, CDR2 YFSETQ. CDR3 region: CASSLDSEAFF. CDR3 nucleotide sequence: TGCGCCAGCAGCTTGGACAGCGAAGCTTTCTTT.

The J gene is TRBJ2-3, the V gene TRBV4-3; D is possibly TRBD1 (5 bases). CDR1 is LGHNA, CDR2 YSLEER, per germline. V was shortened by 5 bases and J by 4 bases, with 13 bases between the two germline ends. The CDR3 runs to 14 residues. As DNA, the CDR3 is TGCGCCAGCAGCGCCCGCTTGGGGCCAGATACGCAGTATTTT. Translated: CASSARLGPDTQYF.

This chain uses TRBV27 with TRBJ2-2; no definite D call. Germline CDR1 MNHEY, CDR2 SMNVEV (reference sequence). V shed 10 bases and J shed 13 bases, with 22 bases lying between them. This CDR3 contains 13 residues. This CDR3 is CATPRQNPRRLFF. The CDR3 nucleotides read TGTGCCACCCCCCGGCAGAACCCTAGGCGGCTGTTTTTT.

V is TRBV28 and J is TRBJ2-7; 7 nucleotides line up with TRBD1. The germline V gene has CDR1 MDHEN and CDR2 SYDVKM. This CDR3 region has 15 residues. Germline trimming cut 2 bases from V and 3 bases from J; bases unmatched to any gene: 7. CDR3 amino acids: CASSLTPDRIYEQYF. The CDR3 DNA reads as TGTGCCAGCAGTTTAACCCCGGACAGGATCTACGAGCAGTACTTC.

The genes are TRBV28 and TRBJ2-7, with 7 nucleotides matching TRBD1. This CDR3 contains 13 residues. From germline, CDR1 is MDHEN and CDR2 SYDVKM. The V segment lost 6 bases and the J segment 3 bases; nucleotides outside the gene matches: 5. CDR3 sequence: CASRPQGRYEQYF. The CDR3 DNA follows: TGTGCCAGCAGGCCACAGGGGCGCTACGAGCAGTACTTC. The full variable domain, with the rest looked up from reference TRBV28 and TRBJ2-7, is DVKVTQSSRYLVKRTGEKVFLECVQDMDHENMFWYRQDPGLGLRLIYFSYDVKMKEKGDIPEGYSVSREKKERFSLILESASTNQTSMYLCASRPQGRYEQYFGPGTRLTVT.

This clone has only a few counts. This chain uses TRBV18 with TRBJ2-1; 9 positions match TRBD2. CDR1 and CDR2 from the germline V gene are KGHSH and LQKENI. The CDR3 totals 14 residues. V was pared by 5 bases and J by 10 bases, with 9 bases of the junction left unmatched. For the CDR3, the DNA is TGTGCCAGCTCAGGATGGGGACTAGCAGGGGAGCAGTTCTTC. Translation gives CASSGWGLAGEQFF.

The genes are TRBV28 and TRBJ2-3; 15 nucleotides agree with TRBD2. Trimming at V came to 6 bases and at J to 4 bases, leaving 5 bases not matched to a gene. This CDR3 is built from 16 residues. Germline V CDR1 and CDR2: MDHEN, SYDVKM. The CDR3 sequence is CASSSGLAGGPDTQYF. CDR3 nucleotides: TGTGCCAGCAGCTCGGGACTAGCGGGAGGCCCAGATACGCAGTATTTT.

The CDR3, as DNA: TGTGCCAGCAGCCCCCAAACAGGGGATACCTACGAGCAGTACTTC. Translated: CASSPQTGDTYEQYF. The J gene is TRBJ2-7, the V gene TRBV6-5, with 7 bases fitting TRBD1. The CDR3 consists of 15 residues. Trimming at V came to 6 bases and at J to 2 bases, leaving 10 bases not matched to a gene. Germline V gene lookup returns CDR1 MNHEY and CDR2 SVGAGI.